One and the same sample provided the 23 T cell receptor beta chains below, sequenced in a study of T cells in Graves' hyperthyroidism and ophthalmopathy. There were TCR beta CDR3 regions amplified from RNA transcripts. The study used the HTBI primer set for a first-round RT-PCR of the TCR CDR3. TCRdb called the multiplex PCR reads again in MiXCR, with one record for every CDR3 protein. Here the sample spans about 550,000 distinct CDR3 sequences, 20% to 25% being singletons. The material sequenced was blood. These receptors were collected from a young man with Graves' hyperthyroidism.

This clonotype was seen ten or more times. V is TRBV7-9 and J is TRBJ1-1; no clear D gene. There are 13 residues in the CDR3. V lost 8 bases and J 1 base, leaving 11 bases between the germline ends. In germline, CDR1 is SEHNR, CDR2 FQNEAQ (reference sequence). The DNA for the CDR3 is TGTGCCAGCGCCCCAGCACCGAACACTGAAGCTTTCTTT. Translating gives CASAPAPNTEAFF.

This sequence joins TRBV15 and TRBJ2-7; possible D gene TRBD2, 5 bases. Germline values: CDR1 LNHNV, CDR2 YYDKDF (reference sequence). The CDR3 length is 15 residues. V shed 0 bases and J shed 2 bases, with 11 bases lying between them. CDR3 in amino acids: CATSRETGTAYEQYF. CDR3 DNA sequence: TGTGCCACCAGCAGAGAAACGGGAACCGCCTACGAGCAGTACTTC.

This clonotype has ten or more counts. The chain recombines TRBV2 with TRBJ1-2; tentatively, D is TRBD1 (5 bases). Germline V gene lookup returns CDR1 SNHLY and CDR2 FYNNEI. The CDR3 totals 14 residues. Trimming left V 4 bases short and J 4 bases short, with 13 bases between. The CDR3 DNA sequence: TGTGCCAGCAGTGTTCTAGACAGCCTCTATGGCTACACCTTC. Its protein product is CASSVLDSLYGYTF.

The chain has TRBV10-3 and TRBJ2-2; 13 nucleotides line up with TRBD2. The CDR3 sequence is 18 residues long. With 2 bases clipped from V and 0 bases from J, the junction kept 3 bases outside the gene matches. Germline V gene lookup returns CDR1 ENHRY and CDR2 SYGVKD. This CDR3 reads CAISETSGRAANTGELFF. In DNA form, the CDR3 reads TGTGCCATCAGTGAGACTAGCGGGAGGGCCGCGAACACCGGGGAGCTGTTTTTT.

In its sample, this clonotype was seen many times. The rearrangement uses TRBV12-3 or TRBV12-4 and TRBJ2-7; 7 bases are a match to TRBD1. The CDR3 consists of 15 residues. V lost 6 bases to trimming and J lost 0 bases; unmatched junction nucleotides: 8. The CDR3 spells CASRFNRDSSYEQYF. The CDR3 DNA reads TGTGCCAGCAGGTTCAACCGGGACAGCTCCTACGAGCAGTACTTC.

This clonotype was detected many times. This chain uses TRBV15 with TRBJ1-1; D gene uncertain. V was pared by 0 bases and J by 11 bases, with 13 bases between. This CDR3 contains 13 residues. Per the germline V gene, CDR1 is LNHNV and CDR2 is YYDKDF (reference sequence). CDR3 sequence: CATSRDASGSAFF. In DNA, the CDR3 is TGTGCCACCAGCAGAGATGCGAGTGGGTCGGCTTTCTTT.

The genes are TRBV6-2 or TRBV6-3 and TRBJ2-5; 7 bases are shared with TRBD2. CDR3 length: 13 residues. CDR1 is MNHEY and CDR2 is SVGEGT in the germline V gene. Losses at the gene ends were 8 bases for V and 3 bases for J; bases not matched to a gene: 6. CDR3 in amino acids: CASGLLAEETQYF. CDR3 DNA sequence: TGTGCCAGCGGCCTGCTAGCGGAAGAGACCCAGTACTTC.

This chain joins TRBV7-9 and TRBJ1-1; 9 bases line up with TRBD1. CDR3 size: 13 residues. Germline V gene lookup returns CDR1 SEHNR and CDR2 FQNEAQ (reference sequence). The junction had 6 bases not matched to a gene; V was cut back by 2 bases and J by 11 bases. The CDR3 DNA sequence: TGTGCCAGCAGCTTAAGGGACAGGGCTCCGGCTTTCTTT. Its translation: CASSLRDRAPAFF.

As DNA, the CDR3 is TGCAGCGTCGCACGGGCGACAGGGGAGACTGAAGCTTTCTTT. The encoded protein is CSVARATGETEAFF. The rearrangement uses TRBV29-1 and TRBJ1-1; 8 bases agree with TRBD1. Germline V gene lookup returns CDR1 SQVTM and CDR2 ANQGSEA. This CDR3 spans 14 amino acids. With V trimmed by 6 bases and J by 5 bases, 11 bases remained unmatched.

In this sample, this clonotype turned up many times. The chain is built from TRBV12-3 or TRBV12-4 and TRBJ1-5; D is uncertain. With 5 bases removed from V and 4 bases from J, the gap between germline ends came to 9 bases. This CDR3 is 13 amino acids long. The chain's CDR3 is CASSRTANQPQHF. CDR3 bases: TGTGCCAGCAGTAGGACGGCGAATCAGCCCCAGCATTTT.

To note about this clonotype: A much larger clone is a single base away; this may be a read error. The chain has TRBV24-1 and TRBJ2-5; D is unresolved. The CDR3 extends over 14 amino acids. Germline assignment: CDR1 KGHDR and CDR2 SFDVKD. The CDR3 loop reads CATSDFRHAETEYF. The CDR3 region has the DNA TGTGCCACCAGTGATTTCAGGCACGCGGAGACCGAGTACTTC.

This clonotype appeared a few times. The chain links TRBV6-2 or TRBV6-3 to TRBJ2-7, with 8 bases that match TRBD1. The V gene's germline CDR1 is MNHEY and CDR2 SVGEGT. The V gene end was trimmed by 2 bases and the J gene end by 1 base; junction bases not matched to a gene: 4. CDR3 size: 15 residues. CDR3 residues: CASSYTRTGSYEQYF. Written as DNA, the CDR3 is TGTGCCAGCAGTTACACCCGGACAGGGTCCTACGAGCAGTACTTC.

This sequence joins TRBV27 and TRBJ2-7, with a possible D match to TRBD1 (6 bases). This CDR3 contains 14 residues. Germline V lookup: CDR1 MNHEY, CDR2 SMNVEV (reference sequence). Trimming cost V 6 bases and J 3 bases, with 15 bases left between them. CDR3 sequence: CASSTGYKVYEQYF. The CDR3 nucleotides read TGTGCCAGCAGCACAGGGTATAAGGTCTACGAGCAGTACTTC.

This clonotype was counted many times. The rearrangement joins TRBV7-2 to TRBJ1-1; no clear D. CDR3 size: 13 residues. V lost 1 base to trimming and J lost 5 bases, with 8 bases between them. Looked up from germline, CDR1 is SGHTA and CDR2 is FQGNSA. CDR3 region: CASSLGPQTEAFF. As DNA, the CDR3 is TGTGCCAGCAGCTTAGGGCCCCAGACTGAAGCTTTCTTT.

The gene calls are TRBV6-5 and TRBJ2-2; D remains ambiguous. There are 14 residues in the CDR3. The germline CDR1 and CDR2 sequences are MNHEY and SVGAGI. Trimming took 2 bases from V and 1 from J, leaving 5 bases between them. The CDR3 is CASSYGRNTGELFF. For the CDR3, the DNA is TGTGCCAGCAGTTACGGCCGGAACACCGGGGAGCTGTTTTTT.

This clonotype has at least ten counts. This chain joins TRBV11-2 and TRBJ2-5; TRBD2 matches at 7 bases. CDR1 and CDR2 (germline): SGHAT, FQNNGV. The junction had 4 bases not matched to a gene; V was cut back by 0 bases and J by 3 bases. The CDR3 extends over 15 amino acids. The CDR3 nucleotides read TGTGCCAGCAGCTTAGATCGACTAGCAGAAGAGACCCAGTACTTC. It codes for CASSLDRLAEETQYF.

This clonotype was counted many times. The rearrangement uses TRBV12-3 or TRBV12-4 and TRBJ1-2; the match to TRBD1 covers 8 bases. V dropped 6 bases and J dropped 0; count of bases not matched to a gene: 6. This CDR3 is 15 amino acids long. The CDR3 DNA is TGTGCCAGCAGGGCCGGGACAGGTTCTAACTATGGCTACACCTTC. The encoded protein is CASRAGTGSNYGYTF.

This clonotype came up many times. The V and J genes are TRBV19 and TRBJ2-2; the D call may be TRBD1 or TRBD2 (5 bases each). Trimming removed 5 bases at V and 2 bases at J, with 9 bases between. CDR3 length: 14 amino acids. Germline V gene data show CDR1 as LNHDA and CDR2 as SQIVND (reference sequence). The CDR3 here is CASSPGRNTGELFF. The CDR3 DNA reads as TGTGCCAGTAGTCCGGGGCGAAACACCGGGGAGCTGTTTTTT.

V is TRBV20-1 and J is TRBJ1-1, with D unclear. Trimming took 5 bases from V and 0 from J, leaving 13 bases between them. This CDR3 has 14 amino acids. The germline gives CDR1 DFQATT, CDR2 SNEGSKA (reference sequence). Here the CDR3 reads CSASHRQMNTEAFF. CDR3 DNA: TGCAGTGCTTCCCACCGACAAATGAACACTGAAGCTTTCTTT.

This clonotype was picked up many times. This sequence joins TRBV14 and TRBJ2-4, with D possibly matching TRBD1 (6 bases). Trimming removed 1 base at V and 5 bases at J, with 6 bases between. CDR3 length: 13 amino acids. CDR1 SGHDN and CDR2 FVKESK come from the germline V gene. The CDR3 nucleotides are TGTGCCAGCAGCCAAGGGACAGAAAACATTCAGTACTTC. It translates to CASSQGTENIQYF.

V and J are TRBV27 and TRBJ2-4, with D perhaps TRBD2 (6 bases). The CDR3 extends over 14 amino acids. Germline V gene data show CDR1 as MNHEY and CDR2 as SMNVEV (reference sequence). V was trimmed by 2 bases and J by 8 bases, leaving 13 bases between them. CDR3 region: CASSLRAGLHIQYF. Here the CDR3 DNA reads TGTGCCAGCAGTTTAAGGGCGGGATTGCACATTCAGTACTTC.

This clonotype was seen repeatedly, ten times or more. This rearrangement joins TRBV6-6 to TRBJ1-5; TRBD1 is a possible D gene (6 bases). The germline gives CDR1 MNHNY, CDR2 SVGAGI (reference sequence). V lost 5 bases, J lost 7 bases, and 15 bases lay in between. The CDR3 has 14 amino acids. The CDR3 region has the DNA TGTGCCAGCAGTCCGTTAGGGGGGGGACAGCCCCAGCATTTT. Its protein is CASSPLGGGQPQHF.

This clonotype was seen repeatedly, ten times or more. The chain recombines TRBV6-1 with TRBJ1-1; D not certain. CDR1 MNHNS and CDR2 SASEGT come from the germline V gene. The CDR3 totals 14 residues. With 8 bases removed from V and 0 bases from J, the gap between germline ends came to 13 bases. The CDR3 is CASLGPIMNTEAFF. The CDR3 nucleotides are TGTGCCAGCCTTGGACCGATTATGAACACTGAAGCTTTCTTT.